This T cell receptor (beta chain) appears in the sequencing data of a study of blood T cells in healthy people across ages. Whole-study results and caveats: Per million T cells, TCR beta diversity dropped about linearly as age rose.

Extractions gave at least 5.5 micrograms of total RNA per sample. Concerning this clonotype: What it recognizes is unknown.

A sample-barcoded 5' primer and a J-beta primer mix were used in a second PCR of roughly 6 to 11 cycles. In TCRdb, the 5' RACE reads were re-called with MiXCR into one record per CDR3 protein. Of some 1.4 million distinct CDR3 sequences listed, 42% were seen once; the top ten hold approximately 7.9%. Germline CDR1 reads DFQATT; CDR2 reads SNEGSKA (reference sequence). The trim removed 3 bases at V and 0 bases at J, leaving 11 bases unmatched. This CDR3 is 16 amino acids long. This sequence joins TRBV20-1 and TRBJ2-7; 7 nucleotides agree with TRBD2. This clonotype originated in a young woman in good health. The sequencing sample was made of blood. The DNA of the CDR3 is TGCAGTGCTAGGGGCGGCTCTAGCGGACCCTCCTACGAGCAGTACTTC. Translating it yields CSARGGSSGPSYEQYF.